The 5 T cell receptor beta chains below come from one sample, sequenced in a study of beta chain features in type 1 diabetes. The study reverse transcribed the entire isolated RNA, so it sequenced expressed TCRB transcripts. The protocol was immunoSEQ multiplex PCR, while the TCRdb copy is restricted to in-frame clones and leaves out a portion. This table has around 280,000 clones, approximately 8% appearing once. The sample taken for sequencing was central memory CD4+ T cells from blood. The receptor source for this set is a woman in her late teens or twenties in good health.

This chain connects TRBV5-1 to TRBJ1-5, with D hard to call. Germline V gene data show CDR1 as SGHRS and CDR2 as YFSETQ. The CDR3 is 13 amino acids. Trimming left V 4 bases short and J 4 bases short, with 9 bases between. The CDR3 region is CASSGDGNQPQHF. Here the CDR3 DNA reads TGCGCCAGCAGCGGTGACGGAAATCAGCCCCAGCATTTT.

The V gene is TRBV7-3, the J gene TRBJ2-3; D remains unclear. The CDR3 totals 13 residues. Per the germline V gene, CDR1 is SGHTA and CDR2 is FQGTGA. V lost 1 base and J lost 4, with 6 bases in between. The CDR3 reads CASSLSPADTQYF. DNA of the CDR3: TGTGCCAGCAGCTTAAGCCCGGCAGATACGCAGTATTTT.

This clone was observed a handful of times. The chain links TRBV4-2 to TRBJ2-2; 9 nucleotides match TRBD1. Germline CDR1 is LGHNA and CDR2 is YNFKEQ. The CDR3 runs to 17 residues. With 4 bases clipped from V and 1 base from J, the junction kept 7 bases outside the gene matches. In DNA form, the CDR3 reads TGTGCCAGCAGCCCGATGCCGGGACAGGGGAACACCGGGGAGCTGTTTTTT. Protein: CASSPMPGQGNTGELFF.

This rearrangement joins TRBV28 to TRBJ1-6, with D perhaps matching TRBD1 (6 bases). The CDR3 extends over 15 amino acids. CDR1 is MDHEN and CDR2 is SYDVKM in the germline V gene. V was cut by 10 bases and J by 10 bases, with 23 bases left in between. The CDR3 protein is CATYLWGTTHSPLHF. CDR3 bases: TGTGCCACCTACCTTTGGGGGACAACACACTCACCCCTCCACTTT.

This clone was observed many times. The gene calls are TRBV5-8 and TRBJ1-4; TRBD1 matches at 8 bases. Per germline, CDR1 SGHTS and CDR2 YDEGEE. This CDR3 spans 14 amino acids. The V gene end was trimmed by 4 bases and the J gene end by 4 bases; junction bases not matched to a gene: 3. CDR3 coding DNA: TGTGCCAGCAGCGATACAGGGGGTAATGAAAAACTGTTTTTT. Encoded protein: CASSDTGGNEKLFF.